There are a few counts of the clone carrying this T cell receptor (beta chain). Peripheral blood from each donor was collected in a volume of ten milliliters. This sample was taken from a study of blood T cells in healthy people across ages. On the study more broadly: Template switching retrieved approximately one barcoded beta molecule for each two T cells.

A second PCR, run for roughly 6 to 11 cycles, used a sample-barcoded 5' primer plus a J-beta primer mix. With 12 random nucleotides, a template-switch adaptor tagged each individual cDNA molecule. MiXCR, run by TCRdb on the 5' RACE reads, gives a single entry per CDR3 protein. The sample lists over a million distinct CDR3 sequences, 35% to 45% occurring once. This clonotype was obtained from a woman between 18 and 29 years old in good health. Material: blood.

For the CDR3, the DNA is TGTGCCAGCAGTGTAGAGCGGGCGACAGATACGCAGTATTTT. It yields the protein CASSVERATDTQYF. The rearrangement joins TRBV25-1 to TRBJ2-3, with D possibly being TRBD2 (6 bases). This CDR3 is built from 14 residues. V was shortened by 4 bases and J by 3 bases, with 11 bases between the two germline ends. Germline V CDR1 and CDR2: MGHDK, SYGVNS. Based on the CDR3 plus reference TRBV25-1 and TRBJ2-3, the full variable domain is EADIYQTPRYLVIGTGKKITLECSQTMGHDKMYWYQQDPGMELHLIHYSYGVNSTEKGDLSSESTVSRIRTEHFPLTLESARPSHTSQYLCASSVERATDTQYFGPGTRLTVL.